The next 20 T cell receptor beta chains were all read from a single sample in a study of T cell responses to AZD1222 COVID-19 vaccine. Data came from immunoSEQ multiplex PCR; TCRdb stores just in-frame clones and leaves some out. Of about 140,000 clones listed, approximately 86% are singletons. The material sequenced was peripheral blood, taken on day 0 of AZD1222 vaccination. Every receptor here comes from an adult in good health.

This rearrangement joins TRBV7-3 to TRBJ1-5; TRBD1 might be the D (5 bases). Germline CDR1 SGHTA, CDR2 FQGTGA. This CDR3 has 15 residues. V was cut by 1 base and J by 1 base, with 8 bases left in between. In DNA, the CDR3 is TGTGCCAGCAGCTTAAATGGGGACAGCAATCAGCCCCAGCATTTT. Translation: CASSLNGDSNQPQHF.

The DNA for the CDR3 is TGTGCCACCAGCAGAGACGGGCCGGGTTTAAATCAGCCCCAGCATTTT. Translating it yields CATSRDGPGLNQPQHF. The J gene is TRBJ1-5, the V gene TRBV15; D remains unclear. Germline CDR1 LNHNV, CDR2 YYDKDF (reference sequence). CDR3 length equals 16 residues. The V and J ends lost 0 bases and 4 bases respectively, with 13 bases between them.

V gene TRBV29-1 combines with J gene TRBJ1-2; 7 nucleotides line up with TRBD1. Germline CDR1 and CDR2: SQVTM and ANQGSEA. This CDR3 region has 13 residues. Unmatched junction bases numbered 6, after V lost 1 base and J lost 7 bases. The DNA of the CDR3 is TGCAGCGTTGAAGGTACAGGGGCGCGTGGCTACACCTTC. Amino acids: CSVEGTGARGYTF.

This clone has just a few counts. This chain links TRBV4-3 with TRBJ1-1; no firm D call. Trimming left V 0 bases short and J 3 bases short, with 11 bases between. The germline V gene encodes CDR1 LGHNA and CDR2 YSLEER. The CDR3 has 15 amino acids. CDR3 coding DNA: TGCGCCAGCAGCCAAGATCGTCGTCGCTACACTGAAGCTTTCTTT. Its translation: CASSQDRRRYTEAFF.

The chain combines TRBV7-3 with TRBJ2-7; TRBD1 aligns across 7 bases. Germline CDR1 SGHTA, CDR2 FQGTGA. V gave up 3 bases and J gave up 5 bases; unmatched junction bases: 4. The CDR3 contains 13 residues. CDR3 protein: CASSLTGSDEQYF. CDR3 DNA: TGTGCCAGCAGCTTGACAGGGTCCGACGAGCAGTACTTC.

This chain uses TRBV7-9 with TRBJ1-2; D is undetermined. Trimming removed 2 bases at V and 8 bases at J, with 15 bases between. The CDR3 extends over 14 amino acids. Germline-derived CDR1 and CDR2 are SEHNR and FQNEAQ (reference sequence). CDR3 in DNA: TGTGCCAGCAGCTTATCCCCGGTCCGGAGCGGCTACACCTTC. Its protein is CASSLSPVRSGYTF.

The genes are TRBV30 and TRBJ1-2, with a weak D call TRBD1 (6 bases). The CDR3 has 13 amino acids. Trimming left V 6 bases short and J 6 bases short, with 17 bases between. Germline V lookup: CDR1 GTSNPN, CDR2 SVGIG (reference sequence). In nucleotides, the CDR3 is TGTGCCTGCTTTAAAAACAGGGTGGATGGCTACACCTTC. It specifies CACFKNRVDGYTF.

This clone was observed a single time. The chain has TRBV12-2 and TRBJ1-5; the table's D gene call, TRBD1, was not cross checked with the DNA. TRBV12-2 is tagged as a pseudogene. The CDR3 sequence is 16 residues long. The DNA for the CDR3 is TGTGCAAGTCGCCCCGCCTGTCGGGACAGAAATCAGCCCCAGCATTTT. Translation: CASRPACRDRNQPQHF.

J is TRBJ1-1 and V is TRBV3-1 (or the pseudogene TRBV3-2); 8 nucleotides agree with TRBD1. Germline CDR1 is LGHDT and CDR2 is YNNKEL (reference sequence). V was pared by 5 bases and J by 4 bases, with 3 bases of the junction left unmatched. This CDR3 has 13 residues. CDR3 loop: CASSSDRGTEAFF. CDR3 sequence (DNA): TGTGCCAGCAGCTCTGACAGGGGCACTGAAGCTTTCTTT.

The genes are TRBV6-5 and TRBJ1-2, with TRBD1 matching 7 bases. CDR3 length equals 14 residues. With 6 bases clipped from V and 3 bases from J, the junction kept 7 bases outside the gene matches. CDR1 and CDR2 (germline): MNHEY, SVGAGI. CDR3 region: CASRRQGLDYGYTF. The CDR3 DNA follows: TGTGCCAGCAGACGACAGGGACTTGACTATGGCTACACCTTC.

This chain joins TRBV12-3 or TRBV12-4 and TRBJ1-1; no clear D. Trimming stripped 3 bases from V and 9 bases from J, with 8 bases between. The CDR3 consists of 11 residues. The CDR3 DNA sequence: TGTGCCAGCAGTTTTAGATTCCAAGCTTTCTTT. Protein product: CASSFRFQAFF.

The chain combines TRBV7-8 with TRBJ2-2; tentative D call: TRBD2 (5 bases). CDR1 is SGHVS, CDR2 FQNEAQ, per germline. The CDR3 totals 16 residues. V dropped 1 base and J dropped 4 bases, with 13 bases sitting between them. This CDR3 is CASSLVYGRSTGELFF. The DNA of the CDR3 is TGTGCCAGCAGCTTAGTTTATGGGAGAAGCACCGGGGAGCTGTTTTTT.

CDR3 sequence (DNA): TGTGCCAGCAGCACCCCGGAACAAGGGGAGCTGTTTTTT. This sequence encodes CASSTPEQGELFF. This sequence joins TRBV9 and TRBJ2-2, with no clear D. V was trimmed by 4 bases and J by 8 bases, leaving 12 bases between them. This CDR3 region has 13 residues. Germline V gives CDR1 SGDLS, CDR2 YYNGEE. The full variable domain, with the rest looked up from reference TRBV9 and TRBJ2-2, is DSGVTQTPKHLITATGQRVTLRCSPRSGDLSVYWYQQSLDQGLQFLIQYYNGEERAKGNILERFSAQQFPDLHSELNLSSLELGDSALYFCASSTPEQGELFFGEGSRLTVL.

A single count supports this clone. The chain joins TRBV4-2 to TRBJ2-4, with 9 bases that match TRBD2. CDR3 length equals 14 residues. With V trimmed by 2 bases and J by 7 bases, 3 bases remained unmatched. Germline V gives CDR1 LGHNA, CDR2 YNFKEQ. The CDR3 protein is CASSQLTSGNIQYF. The CDR3 coding sequence is TGTGCCAGCAGCCAACTGACTAGCGGCAACATTCAGTACTTC.

The genes are TRBV27 and TRBJ2-1; 11 bases are a match to TRBD2. Trimming at V came to 5 bases and at J to 9 bases, leaving 9 bases not matched to a gene. Germline V gene data show CDR1 as MNHEY and CDR2 as SMNVEV (reference sequence). The CDR3 covers 15 residues. The CDR3 sequence: CASSMISGRAGEQFF. CDR3 nucleotide sequence: TGTGCCAGCAGTATGATTAGCGGGAGGGCAGGTGAGCAGTTCTTC.

The chain is built from TRBV27 and TRBJ2-2, with TRBD2 matching 7 bases. The CDR3 contains 15 residues. V lost 8 bases to trimming and J lost 4 bases; unmatched junction nucleotides: 10. The germline V gene encodes CDR1 MNHEY and CDR2 SMNVEV (reference sequence). As DNA, the CDR3 is TGTGCCAGCTGGGGGGGTAGCGGGTCCACCGGGGAGCTGTTTTTT. It translates to CASWGGSGSTGELFF.

This clone appeared a single time. The V and J genes are TRBV7-3 and TRBJ1-3; D is undetermined. There are 13 residues in the CDR3. Germline V gives CDR1 SGHTA, CDR2 FQGTGA. The germline V and J ends were trimmed by 2 bases and 4 bases, with 6 bases remaining between them. In nucleotides, the CDR3 is TGTGCCAGCAGCTTACCACACGGAAACACCATATATTTT. Translating gives CASSLPHGNTIYF.

This chain links TRBV5-5 with TRBJ1-1; D not certain. Germline CDR1 SGHKS, CDR2 YYEKEE (reference sequence). CDR3 length: 14 residues. Trimming took off 1 base at V and 1 base at J, with 8 bases between the two ends. The CDR3 DNA reads as TGTGCCAGCAGCTTGCGGCCGGCGAACACTGAAGCTTTCTTT. This codes for CASSLRPANTEAFF.

This chain uses TRBV19 with TRBJ1-5, with 7 bases lining up with TRBD1. In germline, CDR1 is LNHDA, CDR2 SQIVND (reference sequence). This CDR3 is built from 14 residues. V shed 6 bases and J 6 bases; nucleotides not matched to a gene: 8. CDR3 amino acids: CASRIQGLAQPQHF. The CDR3 DNA sequence: TGTGCCAGTAGGATACAGGGGTTGGCTCAGCCCCAGCATTTT.

The V and J genes are TRBV7-3 and TRBJ2-2; D remains ambiguous. The ends were cut back, 2 bases at V and 8 bases at J, with 9 bases in the middle. Germline assignment: CDR1 SGHTA and CDR2 FQGTGA. CDR3 length: 13 amino acids. CDR3 in amino acids: CASSLYGQGELFF. The CDR3 DNA follows: TGTGCCAGCAGCTTATATGGGCAGGGGGAGCTGTTTTTT.